The text below deals with one TCR beta chain. This record belongs to a study of sequential checkpoint blockade in melanoma. Looking at the study overall: Arm A got nivolumab then ipilimumab; arm B the reverse, 1:1. After both sequences, patients received maintenance nivolumab.

Treatment noted: randomized to nivolumab then ipilimumab (arm A) or the reverse (arm B). DNA-damaging chemotherapy had not been given to any patient beforehand. PBMC sorting kept live CD3+CD8+ cells without CD19 or CD56. TCRdb keeps only in-frame clones here, not all; method: immunoSEQ multiplex PCR. Of over 25,000 clones in the sample, 60% to 85% were seen once. This TCR derives from a human donor with melanoma. The specimen was CD8+ T cells sorted from blood (inferred from file names), collected from a patient given nivolumab and ipilimumab in sequence.

This CDR3 is CASSLAGSYEQYF. CDR3 DNA: TGTGCCAGCAGCTTAGCGGGCTCGTACGAGCAGTACTTC. This chain connects TRBV7-9 to TRBJ2-7; D unclear. Trimming took 0 bases from V and 4 from J, leaving 7 bases between them. This CDR3 contains 13 residues. Germline V CDR1 and CDR2: SEHNR, FQNEAQ (reference sequence).